The T cell receptor (beta chain) described here comes from a study of blood T cell repertoires in COVID-19. Across the whole study: Samples came from the United States, Italy and Spain, spanning acute and convalescent COVID-19. PBMCs, B-cell-depleted T cells, or T cells were the source of the cDNA or gDNA that made up the material.

Per the study methods: Cell counts per sample came from amplifying reference gene primers. Profiled with immunoSEQ multiplex PCR; TCRdb holds only in-frame clones, not every one. The V and J calls and clone size come from that table; D and trimming were worked out from the DNA. The sample holds 100,000 to 120,000 clones, around three quarters seen once. Trimming shortened V by 9 bases and J by 4 bases, and 24 bases separated the two germline ends. Germline CDR1 is LNHDA and CDR2 is SQIVND (reference sequence). The CDR3 contains 16 residues. The gene calls are TRBV19 and TRBJ1-1; possible D gene TRBD1, 6 bases. The sequence came from a woman aged 55-75 years with acute or convalescent COVID-19. The sample comprised peripheral blood. CDR3 coding DNA: TGTGCCAGCAGGGACATCCTCGAACAGAAGAGCACTGAAGCTTTCTTT. Amino acids: CASRDILEQKSTEAFF.